This TCR beta chain was observed in a study of T-cell reconstitution after alpha-beta-depleted transplantation in children. Study outcomes and limitations: T-cell counts and diversity at one year post-transplant came mainly from newly produced T cells.

The germline V gene has CDR1 MDHEN and CDR2 SYDVKM. This CDR3 comprises 15 residues. J was trimmed by 0 bases and V by 7 bases; bases with no gene match: 4. This clonotype has only a few counts. Its target is not known. TCRbeta library construction was performed incorporating unique molecular identifiers. TCRdb re-derived calls from the PCR reads in MiXCR, one entry per CDR3 protein. The repertoire holds some 600,000 distinct CDR3 sequences, approximately 13% seen once, with about 2.2% in the top ten. The genes are TRBV28 and TRBJ2-1, with 9 bases aligning to TRBD2. This clonotype was obtained from a male patient aged 10-17 years who had a stem cell transplant for acute myeloid leukemia, so the T cells may come from the graft donor. This specimen consisted of PBMCs, mostly from graft donor cells, obtained 360 days after TCRalphabeta/CD19-depleted stem cell transplant. CDR3 nucleotide sequence: TGTGCCAGCATTCCGACTAGCGGCTCCTACAATGAGCAGTTCTTC. This gives the protein CASIPTSGSYNEQFF.